This paragraph reports one T cell receptor beta chain. What it recognizes is unknown. CDR1 and CDR2 from the germline V gene are MGHDK and SYGVNS. The CDR3 contains 16 residues. Trimming cost V 0 bases and J 3 bases; bases outside gene matches: 7. The data were obtained in a study of beta chain features in type 1 diabetes. A CD45RO/CCR7/CD25/CD127/CD95/CD27 panel sorted naive, central memory, regulatory and stem cell-like memory CD4+ cells. The study's findings and limits: Possible PCR preference for shorter templates applied equally to patients and controls. Moderate but significant shortening of TCRB CDR3s was recorded in all four CD4+ subsets from Type 1 diabetes patients.

Expressed TCRB transcripts got sequenced, as all isolated RNA was reverse transcribed. Sequenced by immunoSEQ multiplex PCR; TCRdb stores in-frame clones only, minus some. Here the sample spans around 100,000 clones, roughly 28% being singletons. The specimen was central memory CD4+ T cells from blood. The receptor was derived from a woman younger than 30 with type 1 diabetes. V and J are TRBV25-1 and TRBJ2-5; 7 positions match TRBD2. CDR3 sequence reads: CASSEYPSGAKETQYF. DNA of the CDR3: TGTGCCAGCAGTGAATATCCGAGCGGGGCTAAAGAGACCCAGTACTTC.